A selection of T cell receptor beta chains follows, all from one sample in a study of CD8+ T cells in alopecia areata. Sequencing was performed with immunoSEQ multiplex PCR; in TCRdb, only in-frame clones are kept and a portion is missing. The repertoire holds about 190,000 clones, with 60% as singletons. The sequences come from CD4+ T cells sorted from blood, collected at week 4, from a patient treated with tofacitinib. Source of these receptors: a human donor with alopecia areata. CDR3s include the opening cysteine and the closing phenylalanine or tryptophan. D genes are given only for firm matches. Clone size is not always given. Where it is, it says once, few, many or a class for expanded clones.

d_call,clone_size,v_call,j_call,cdr3_nt,cdr3_aa
-,-,TRBV30,TRBJ1-5,TGTGCCTGTTCAACGGCGCAGACTAGCAACAATCAGCCCCAGCATTTT,CACSTAQTSNNQPQHF
TRBD1,once,TRBV7-2,TRBJ1-5,TGTGCCAGCAGCTTGGAGGACAGGGGCCATCAGCCCCAGCATTTT,CASSLEDRGHQPQHF
TRBD1,-,TRBV29-1,TRBJ2-1,TGCAGCGTACGGTGGGGGACAGGGGTCAATGAGCAGTTCTTC,CSVRWGTGVNEQFF
-,once,TRBV6-5,TRBJ1-2,TGTGCCAGCAGTTACAACAGGGACAACTATGGCTACACCTTC,CASSYNRDNYGYTF
TRBD2,-,TRBV29-1,TRBJ2-3,TGCAGCGCTGAAACTAGCGGGGTTGGGGATACGCAGTATTTT,CSAETSGVGDTQYF
TRBD2,few,TRBV6-5,TRBJ2-7,TGTGCCAGCAGTTCCGAGCGGGGTGGAGAGCAGTACTTC,CASSSERGGEQYF
-,-,TRBV29-1,TRBJ2-3,TGCAGCGTTGTCGGAACCACAGATACGCAGTATTTT,CSVVGTTDTQYF
-,-,TRBV2,TRBJ1-5,TGTGCCAGCAGTGAAATGGGGGGTGATCAGCCCCAGCATTTT,CASSEMGGDQPQHF
TRBD2,-,TRBV7-9,TRBJ2-1,TGTGCCAGCAAACTAGCGGCCGCCTACAATGAGCAGTTCTTC,CASKLAAAYNEQFF
-,-,TRBV27,TRBJ2-2,TGTGCCAGCAGTATGGGACGGACGAACACCGGGGAGCTGTTTTTT,CASSMGRTNTGELFF
-,few,TRBV5-1,TRBJ2-3,TGCGCCAGCAGCTTTCAAGATACGCAGTATTTT,CASSFQDTQYF
TRBD1,-,TRBV30,TRBJ1-4,TGTGCCTGGAGTAATGGACAGGGATGGGAAAAACTGTTTTTT,CAWSNGQGWEKLFF
TRBD1,-,TRBV5-4,TRBJ2-7,TGTGCCAGCAGCTCTGGACAGGTCCCAACCTACGAGCAGTACTTC,CASSSGQVPTYEQYF
TRBD2,few,TRBV30,TRBJ2-1,TGTGCCTGGAGTGGGGGGCTAGCGGGAACATCCTACAATGAGCAGTTCTTC,CAWSGGLAGTSYNEQFF
-,-,TRBV5-1,TRBJ1-2,TGCGCCAGCAGCTTGCTGCAGGCTGAAGGCTACACCTTC,CASSLLQAEGYTF
-,-,TRBV7-6,TRBJ2-7,TGTGCCAGCAGCTTAGTGGACGGGGACGAGCAGTACTTC,CASSLVDGDEQYF
-,-,TRBV30,TRBJ1-2,TGTGCCTGGGGTCCACCGGGAAGAGGGGGCTATGGCTACACCTTC,CAWGPPGRGGYGYTF
TRBD2,-,TRBV7-7,TRBJ2-5,TGTGCCAGCAGCCCCGGGGGGTGGGAGACCCAGTACTTC,CASSPGGWETQYF
TRBD1,-,TRBV19,TRBJ1-5,TGTGCCAGTAACGGACAGGGGGCAGTTAATCAGCCCCAGCATTTT,CASNGQGAVNQPQHF
-,-,TRBV30,TRBJ2-3,TGTGCCTGGGACCAGCGAGATACGCAGTATTTT,CAWDQRDTQYF
TRBD1,-,TRBV29-1,TRBJ2-5,TGCAGCGTTGCCACCGGGACAGGGGGCGCGGAAAAGACCCAGTACTTC,CSVATGTGGAEKTQYF
-,few,TRBV11-2,TRBJ2-6,TGTGCCAGCAGCTTGAGGGGCTCTGGGGCCAACGTCCTGACTTTC,CASSLRGSGANVLTF
-,-,TRBV29-1,TRBJ2-1,TGCAGCGTTATTAGCGCTTACAATGAGCAGTTCTTC,CSVISAYNEQFF
-,-,TRBV28,TRBJ1-1,TGTGCCAGCAGTGCGCCGACTGAAGCTTTCTTT,CASSAPTEAFF
-,-,TRBV29-1,TRBJ2-4,TGCAGCGTTGAAGAATACCCAAAGATAAGACTTCCGAAGGTTCAGTACTTC,CSVEEYPKIRLPKVQYF
TRBD2,few,TRBV7-2,TRBJ2-5,TGTGCCAGCAGCCCGGCTAGCGGGACAAGAGAGACCCAGTACTTC,CASSPASGTRETQYF
-,few,TRBV6-6,TRBJ2-5,TGTGCCAGCAGTTACCCAGGCTGGGGACAAGAGACCCAGTACTTC,CASSYPGWGQETQYF
-,many,TRBV19,TRBJ2-2,TGTGCCAGTACAAGTTTACGGGGCGCGGACACCGGGGAGCTGTTTTTT,CASTSLRGADTGELFF
-,-,TRBV27,TRBJ1-1,TGTGCCAGCAGCCGACGAATCCCCACTGAAGCTTTCTTT,CASSRRIPTEAFF
-,-,TRBV7-8,TRBJ2-7,TGTGCCAGCAGACCAAGCAGACAAGAAGGGCAGTACTTC,CASRPSRQEGQYF
-,-,TRBV29-1,TRBJ2-1,TGCAGCGTATCCAGGAGATACAATGAGCAGTTCTTC,CSVSRRYNEQFF
-,-,TRBV30,TRBJ2-1,TGTGCCTGGAGTTGGGGTGACGGCAATGAGCAGTTCTTC,CAWSWGDGNEQFF
TRBD1,-,TRBV19,TRBJ2-1,TGTGCCAGTAGTAGGGGACAGAGCTCCTACAATGAGCAGTTCTTC,CASSRGQSSYNEQFF
-,few,TRBV7-3,TRBJ2-2,TGTGCCAGCAGCATGACTAGGGGCGTCGGGGAGCTGTTTTTT,CASSMTRGVGELFF
-,-,TRBV7-2,TRBJ2-5,TGTGCCAGCAGCTTAGCCGGTATTCAGGGAGTTCCGGGGGAGACCCAGTACTTC,CASSLAGIQGVPGETQYF
-,few,TRBV4-2,TRBJ1-1,TGTGCCAGCAGCCAAGGGACGGTGAACACTGAAGCTTTCTTT,CASSQGTVNTEAFF
TRBD2,few,TRBV30,TRBJ2-7,TGTGCCCACAACGAAGCGGGAGGTTCAACCTACGAGCAGTACTTC,CAHNEAGGSTYEQYF
-,-,TRBV4-1,TRBJ1-2,TGCGCCAGCAGCCAAGAAAAGGGAGTGACCTATGGCTACACCTTC,CASSQEKGVTYGYTF
-,-,TRBV19,TRBJ2-2,TGTGCCAGTAGTCCCTTACCGGGTCTCAGGACTACCGGGGAGCTGTTTTTT,CASSPLPGLRTTGELFF
-,-,TRBV30,TRBJ1-1,TGTGCCTGGACTGTACCAACGAACACTGAAGCTTTCTTT,CAWTVPTNTEAFF
-,-,TRBV5-1,TRBJ2-3,TGCGCCAGCAGCCCGGGGCCAGGCGACACAGATACGCAGTATTTT,CASSPGPGDTDTQYF
-,-,TRBV30,TRBJ2-2,TGTGCCTGGAGTTCTTGGCCGGCCGGGGAGCTGTTTTTT,CAWSSWPAGELFF
-,-,TRBV5-6,TRBJ2-2,TGTGCCAGCAACAGGGATATAGGGGCCGGGGAGCTGTTTTTT,CASNRDIGAGELFF
TRBD1,few,TRBV7-2,TRBJ2-7,TGTGCCAGCGGCCGGACAGGGGTCGACTTC,CASGRTGVDF
-,-,TRBV30,TRBJ1-2,TGTGCCTGGAGTGTTGGCGGTTCTAACTATGGCTACACCTTC,CAWSVGGSNYGYTF
-,-,TRBV25-1,TRBJ1-5,TGTGCCAGCAGTGAAACCGGTCTCGGGCAGCCCCAGCATTTT,CASSETGLGQPQHF
-,few,TRBV30,TRBJ2-5,TGTGCCTGGAGTGTATCTAGCCAGGGGACCCAGTACTTC,CAWSVSSQGTQYF